The source of this T cell receptor beta chain is a study of T cell responses to AZD1222 COVID-19 vaccine. There are 17 residues in the CDR3. V lost 4 bases, J lost 0 bases, and 11 bases stayed unmatched. Germline V gene lookup returns CDR1 MNHEY and CDR2 SVGEGT. Study-wide results and limits: Unmutated variant regions are reportedly targeted by nearly half of spike-specific TCRs. Increases in Spike-specific TCR breadth and depth were seen after two AZD1222 doses. Donors were mostly white British, more females; clonal diversity possibly underestimated.

Sequenced by immunoSEQ multiplex PCR; TCRdb stores in-frame clones only, minus some. The sample yields approximately 150,000 clones, roughly nine tenths seen once. To note about this clone: Its specificity is unknown.

The study pooled second doses at about 4 or about 12 weeks. V is TRBV6-2 or TRBV6-3 and J is TRBJ1-1, with 7 bases aligning to TRBD1. This TCR was sampled from an adult who received the AZD1222 COVID-19 vaccine. The material sequenced was peripheral blood, taken 28 days after the second AZD1222 dose. In DNA, the CDR3 is TGTGCCAGCAGTTCTCGGCCAAAAGGGACAGTGAACACTGAAGCTTTCTTT. Translating it yields CASSSRPKGTVNTEAFF.